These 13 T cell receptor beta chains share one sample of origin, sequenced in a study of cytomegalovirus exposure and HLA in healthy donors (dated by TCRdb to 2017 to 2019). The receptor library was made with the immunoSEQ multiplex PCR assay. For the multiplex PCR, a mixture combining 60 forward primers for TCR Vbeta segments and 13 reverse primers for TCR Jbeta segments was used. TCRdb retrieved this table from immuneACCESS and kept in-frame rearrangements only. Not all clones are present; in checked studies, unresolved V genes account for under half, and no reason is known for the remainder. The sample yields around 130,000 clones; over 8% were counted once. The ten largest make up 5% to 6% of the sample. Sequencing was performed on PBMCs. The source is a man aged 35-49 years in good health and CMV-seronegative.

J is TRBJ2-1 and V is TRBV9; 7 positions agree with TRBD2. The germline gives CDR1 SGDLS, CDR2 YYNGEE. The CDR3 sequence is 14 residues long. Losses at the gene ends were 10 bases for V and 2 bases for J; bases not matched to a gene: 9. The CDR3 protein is CASSRGETYNEQFF. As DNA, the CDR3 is TGTGCCTCGTCTCGGGGGGAGACCTACAATGAGCAGTTCTTC.

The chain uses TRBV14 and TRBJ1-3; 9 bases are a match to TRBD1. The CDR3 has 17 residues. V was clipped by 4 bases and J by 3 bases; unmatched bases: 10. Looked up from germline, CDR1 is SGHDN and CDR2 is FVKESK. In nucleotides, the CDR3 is TGTGCCAGCAGCCCCGGGACAGGGCAAACTTTTGGAAACACCATATATTTT. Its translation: CASSPGTGQTFGNTIYF.

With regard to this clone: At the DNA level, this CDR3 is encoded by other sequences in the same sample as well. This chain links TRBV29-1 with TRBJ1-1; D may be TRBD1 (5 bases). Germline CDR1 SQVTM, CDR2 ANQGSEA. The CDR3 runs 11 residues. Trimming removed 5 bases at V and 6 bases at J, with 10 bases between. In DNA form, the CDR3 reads TGCAGCGTTAAAACGGGGGCTGAAGCTTTCTTT. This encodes CSVKTGAEAFF.

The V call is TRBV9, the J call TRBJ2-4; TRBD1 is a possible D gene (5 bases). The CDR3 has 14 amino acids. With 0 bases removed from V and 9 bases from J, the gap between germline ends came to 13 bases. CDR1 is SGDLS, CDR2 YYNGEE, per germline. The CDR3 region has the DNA TGTGCCAGCAGCGTAGAGGTAGGGGCGGCCATTCAGTACTTC. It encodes CASSVEVGAAIQYF.

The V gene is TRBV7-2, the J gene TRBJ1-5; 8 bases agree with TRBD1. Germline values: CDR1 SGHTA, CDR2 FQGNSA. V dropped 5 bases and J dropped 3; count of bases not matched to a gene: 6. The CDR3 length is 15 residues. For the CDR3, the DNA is TGTGCCAGCAGCCCGACAGGGGCAAACAATCAGCCCCAGCATTTT. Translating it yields CASSPTGANNQPQHF.

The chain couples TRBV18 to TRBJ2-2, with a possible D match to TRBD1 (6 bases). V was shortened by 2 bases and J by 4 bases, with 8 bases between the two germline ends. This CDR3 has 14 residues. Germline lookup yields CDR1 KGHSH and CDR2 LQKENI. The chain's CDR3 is CASSPETGTGELFF. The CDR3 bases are TGTGCCAGCTCACCAGAGACAGGCACCGGGGAGCTGTTTTTT.

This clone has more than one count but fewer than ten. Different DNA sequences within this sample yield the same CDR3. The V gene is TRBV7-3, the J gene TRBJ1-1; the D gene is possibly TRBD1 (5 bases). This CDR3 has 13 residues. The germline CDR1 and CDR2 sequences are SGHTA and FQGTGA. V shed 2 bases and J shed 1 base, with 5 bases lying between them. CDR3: CASSLGANTEAFF. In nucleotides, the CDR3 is TGTGCCAGCAGCTTAGGGGCGAACACTGAAGCTTTCTTT.

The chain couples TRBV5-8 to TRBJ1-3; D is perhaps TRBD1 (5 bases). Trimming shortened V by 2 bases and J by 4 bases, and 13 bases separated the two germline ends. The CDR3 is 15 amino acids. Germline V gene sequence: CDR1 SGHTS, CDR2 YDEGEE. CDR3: CASSFPGPTGNTIYF. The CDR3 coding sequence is TGTGCCAGCAGCTTTCCAGGGCCCACAGGAAACACCATATATTTT.

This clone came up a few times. The CDR3: CASSLAHVTGGFNYGYTF. In DNA form, the CDR3 reads TGTGCCAGCAGCTTAGCGCATGTGACAGGGGGATTTAACTATGGCTACACCTTC. The chain joins TRBV7-8 to TRBJ1-2; TRBD1 aligns across 9 bases. The CDR3 runs 18 residues. CDR1 SGHVS and CDR2 FQNEAQ come from the germline V gene. J lost 1 base, V lost 0 bases, and 9 bases had no gene match.

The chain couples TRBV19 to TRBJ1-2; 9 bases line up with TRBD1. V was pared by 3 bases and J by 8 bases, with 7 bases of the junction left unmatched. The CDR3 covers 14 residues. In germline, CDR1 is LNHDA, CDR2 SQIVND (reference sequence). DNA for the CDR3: TGTGCCAGTAGTATCACAGGGACAGGGCTCGGCTACACCTTC. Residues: CASSITGTGLGYTF.

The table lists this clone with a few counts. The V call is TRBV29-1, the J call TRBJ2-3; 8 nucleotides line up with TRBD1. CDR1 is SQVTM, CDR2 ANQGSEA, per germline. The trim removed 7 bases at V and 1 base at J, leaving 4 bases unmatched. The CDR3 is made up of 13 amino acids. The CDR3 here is CSATGEGTDTQYF. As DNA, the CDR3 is TGCAGCGCGACAGGGGAAGGCACAGATACGCAGTATTTT.

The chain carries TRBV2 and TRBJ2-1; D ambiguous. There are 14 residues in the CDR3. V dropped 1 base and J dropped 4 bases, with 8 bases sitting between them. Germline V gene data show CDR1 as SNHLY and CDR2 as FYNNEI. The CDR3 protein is CASSEVTEYNEQFF. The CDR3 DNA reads TGTGCCAGCAGTGAAGTCACCGAGTACAATGAGCAGTTCTTC.

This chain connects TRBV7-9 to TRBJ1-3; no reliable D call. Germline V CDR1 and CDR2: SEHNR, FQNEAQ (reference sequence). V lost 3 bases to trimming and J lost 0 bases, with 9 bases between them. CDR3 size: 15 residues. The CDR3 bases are TGTGCCAGCAGCTTGACACCCAGCTCTGGAAACACCATATATTTT. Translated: CASSLTPSSGNTIYF.